This TCR beta chain originates from a study of shared clonotypes between healthy human individuals. Background on the study: A donor's plate count was three for CD4 naive and three for CD4 memory; CD8 naive had two and CD8 memory one.

Generated by immunoSEQ multiplex PCR, the TCRdb table keeps only in-frame clones and is missing some. This table holds 2 million or so clones, over 85% found once. It was CD45RO-negative cells, positively selected for CCR7, that made up naive CD8 cells, with terminally differentiated effector memory CD45RA+ cells excluded. Germline CDR1 is MNHEY and CDR2 is SVGAGI. The CDR3 is 16 residues long. Deletions cut 0 bases from V and 3 bases from J, with 12 bases between. V gene TRBV6-5 combines with J gene TRBJ1-5, with unresolved D. The source of this sequence is a man aged 18 to 30 in good health. The source material was naive CD8+ T cells sorted from blood. Here the CDR3 reads CASSYSPPAANQPQHF. The CDR3 bases are TGTGCCAGCAGTTACTCTCCACCAGCCGCCAATCAGCCCCAGCATTTT.